This T cell receptor (beta chain) was identified in a study of cytomegalovirus exposure and HLA in healthy donors. The study's findings and limits: Some segments of the V type, notably TRBV6-2 and TRBV6-3, were excluded as indistinguishable.

The ends lost 2 bases at V and 7 bases at J; junction bases unmatched: 4. The CDR3 is 14 residues long. Germline V gene data show CDR1 as MNHEY and CDR2 as SVGAGI. As to this clone: Antigen specificity is unknown.

Each of the donors was a healthy bone marrow donor. Primers included in the PCR were 60 Vbeta and 13 Jbeta primers. Generated by immunoSEQ multiplex PCR, the TCRdb table keeps only in-frame clones and is missing some. The sample lists over 130,000 clones, 80% occurring once. The chain carries TRBV6-5 and TRBJ2-2; the match to TRBD2 covers 7 bases. Input material: PBMCs. The receptor was derived from a female donor in good health and CMV-seronegative. The CDR3 DNA reads as TGTGCCAGCAGTTACGGGGGGGTCGGCGGGGAGCTGTTTTTT. Protein: CASSYGGVGGELFF.